Listed below are T cell receptor beta chains from one sample, sequenced in a study of T cells after posttransplantation cyclophosphamide. Measured with immunoSEQ multiplex PCR; TCRdb has only the in-frame clones, and not every one. The sample contains under 20,000 clones, 70% to 90% of which appear only once. Source material: memory CD4+ T cells sorted from blood. Receptor source: a man under 40 in good health and a related stem cell transplant donor. CDR3s include the opening cysteine and the closing phenylalanine or tryptophan. Each record gives: clone size, J gene, D gene, V gene, CDR3 DNA, CDR3 protein. The D gene is left open where the match is weak. Where a row states a size, it is once, few, many or the class of an expanded clone; other rows omit it.

>.|TRBJ2-5|TRBD2|TRBV12-5
TGTGCTAGCGACCCTCCTGGGAGGGTTGTTACGGAGACCCAGTACTTC
CASDPPGRVVTETQYF
>.|TRBJ2-7|.|TRBV6-1
TGTGCCAGCACTAATTCCAGGGTCTACGAGCAGTACTTC
CASTNSRVYEQYF
>.|TRBJ2-7|.|TRBV2
TGTGCCAGCAATGGGATAGGGGGACCCGAGCAGTACTTC
CASNGIGGPEQYF
>.|TRBJ2-2|.|TRBV2
TGTGCCAGCAGCCTTGGGGGGTACACCGGGGAGCTGTTTTTT
CASSLGGYTGELFF
>.|TRBJ1-4|TRBD1|TRBV12-5
TGTGCTAGGTTAGGACAGGGGGCGGACAATAATGAAAAACTGTTTTTT
CARLGQGADNNEKLFF
>.|TRBJ2-1|.|TRBV28
TGTGCCAGCAGCTTACCCGGAGAGGGTTGGGACAATGAGCAGTTCTTC
CASSLPGEGWDNEQFF
>once|TRBJ2-7|.|TRBV10-3
TGTGCCATCAGTGGCGGACAGATGTACGAGCAGTACTTC
CAISGGQMYEQYF
>.|TRBJ1-5|TRBD1|TRBV2
TGTGCCAGCATCGCAGGGGGCGGCAATCAGCCCCAGCATTTT
CASIAGGGNQPQHF
>.|TRBJ2-3|.|TRBV6-5
TGTGCCAGTACCCGCGGGGAAGGCACAGATACGCAGTATTTT
CASTRGEGTDTQYF
>.|TRBJ2-3|.|TRBV4-1
TGCGCCAGCAGCCCGACTTGGGAGAATACGCAGTATTTT
CASSPTWENTQYF
>once|TRBJ1-1|.|TRBV4-3
TGCGCCAGCAGCCAAGATGCGGCAGTAATTGAAGCTTTCTTT
CASSQDAAVIEAFF
>.|TRBJ2-3|TRBD2|TRBV5-1
TGCGCCAGCAGCTTTACTAGCGGAATAAGCACAGATACGCAGTATTTT
CASSFTSGISTDTQYF
>.|TRBJ1-2|TRBD1|TRBV4-1
TGCGCCAGCAGCCAAGTCCGGGACAGCCCTAACTATGGCTACACCTTC
CASSQVRDSPNYGYTF
>.|TRBJ1-6|.|TRBV9
TGTGCCAGCAGCGTGTTTGACAGGTCGGGCGATTCACCCCTCCACTTT
CASSVFDRSGDSPLHF
>.|TRBJ1-5|TRBD1|TRBV6-5
TGTGCCAGCAGTTCGATCGGACAGGGGCCCAATCAGCCCCAGCATTTT
CASSSIGQGPNQPQHF
>few|TRBJ1-2|TRBD1|TRBV10-3
TGTGCCATCAGTGAGCTGGACAGGGCGGGCGGCTACACCTTC
CAISELDRAGGYTF
>large|TRBJ2-1|.|TRBV5-1
TGCGCCAGCACCATGGACAGCTACAATGAGCAGTTCTTC
CASTMDSYNEQFF
>.|TRBJ2-7|TRBD2|TRBV11-2
TGTGCCAGCAGCTTAGCGGGGGGGGCGGACGAGCAGTACTTC
CASSLAGGADEQYF
>few|TRBJ2-2|TRBD1|TRBV10-3
TGTGCCATCAGGACAGGGTCCGACACCGGGGAGCTGTTTTTT
CAIRTGSDTGELFF
>.|TRBJ1-2|.|TRBV5-1
TGCGCCAGCAGCTTGGAGGGGTGGTATGGCTACACCTTC
CASSLEGWYGYTF
>.|TRBJ2-2|.|TRBV19
TGTGCCAGTAGTATAAGTGGAGGGGGCATCGGGGAGCTGTTTTTT
CASSISGGGIGELFF
>.|TRBJ1-1|TRBD1|TRBV5-1
TGCGCCAGCGGCTTTAGCCGAGGGGGCCCTGAAGCTTTCTTT
CASGFSRGGPEAFF
>.|TRBJ2-7|TRBD2|TRBV5-1
TGCGCCAGCAGCTTTTCCAGCGGGGGGTTCTCCTACGAGCAGTACTTC
CASSFSSGGFSYEQYF
>.|TRBJ2-3|TRBD2|TRBV11-2
TGTGCCAGCAGCTCCTTCCGGGGGGGCCTGGTAGATACGCAGTATTTT
CASSSFRGGLVDTQYF
>.|TRBJ2-4|TRBD2|TRBV7-2
TGTGCCAGCAGCTTAGTTCAGGGACTAGGTGATAGGTACTTC
CASSLVQGLGDRYF
>.|TRBJ1-1|.|TRBV5-1
TGCGCCAGCAGCCTGGACAGCTACACTGAAGCTTTCTTT
CASSLDSYTEAFF
>.|TRBJ1-2|TRBD1|TRBV13
TGTGCCAGCAGCTTAGAGGGCAGGGGGTTAAGCTACACCTTC
CASSLEGRGLSYTF
>.|TRBJ1-3|.|TRBV6-1
TGTGCCAGCAGTGAAGTCCCAGGGGCGCCTGGAAACACCATATATTTT
CASSEVPGAPGNTIYF
>.|TRBJ1-5|.|TRBV19
TGTGCCAGTAGTATCATACGAGTAGATCAGCCCCAGCATTTT
CASSIIRVDQPQHF
>.|TRBJ2-5|.|TRBV11-2
TGTGCCAGCAGCTTATTCGGCGGGCAACAAGAGACCCAGTACTTC
CASSLFGGQQETQYF
>.|TRBJ2-1|TRBD2|TRBV23-1
TGCGCCAGTCGGGCTAGCGGTGACAATGAGCAGTTCTTC
CASRASGDNEQFF
>few|TRBJ2-7|TRBD1|TRBV10-1
TGCGCCAGCAGCGAACGGGACAGGGGACCGCAGTACTTC
CASSERDRGPQYF
>.|TRBJ1-5|.|TRBV9
TGTGCCAGCAGCGTAGGTACGGGGGTGGGGCAGCCCCAGCATTTT
CASSVGTGVGQPQHF
>medium-sized|TRBJ2-5|TRBD1|TRBV25-1
TGTGCCAGCAGTGCCTCCGGGACAGGTCAAGAGACCCAGTACTTC
CASSASGTGQETQYF
>.|TRBJ1-4|.|TRBV6-5
TGTGCCAGCAGTTACCAGGCAGGAGAAAAACTGTTTTTT
CASSYQAGEKLFF
>.|TRBJ2-7|.|TRBV9
TGTGCCAGCAGCGTAGCTGTGAGCTCCTACGAGCAGTACTTC
CASSVAVSSYEQYF
>medium-sized|TRBJ1-2|TRBD1|TRBV5-1
TGCGCCAGCAGCTTGGAAGAGAGGGGGCGCCGGTATGGCTACACCTTC
CASSLEERGRRYGYTF
>.|TRBJ1-6|TRBD1|TRBV27
TGTGCCAGCAGCGGCCCAGAACAGGGGAACTATAATTCACCCCTCCACTTT
CASSGPEQGNYNSPLHF
>.|TRBJ1-6|.|TRBV7-2
TGTGCCAGCAGCCCAAGACTGTCCCCTAATTCACCCCTCCACTTT
CASSPRLSPNSPLHF
>few|TRBJ1-1|.|TRBV19
TGTGCCAGTAAGATGGGCATACTGACTGAAGCTTTCTTT
CASKMGILTEAFF
>.|TRBJ2-1|.|TRBV4-2
TGTGCCAGCAGCCAAGATAAGGGGGGGGTCCTCTACAATGAGCAGTTCTTC
CASSQDKGGVLYNEQFF
>.|TRBJ2-1|TRBD1|TRBV29-1
TGCAGCGCCGACCGGACAGGAGGAATTGAGCAGTTCTTC
CSADRTGGIEQFF
>.|TRBJ2-1|TRBD2|TRBV7-3
TGTGCCAGCAGCTTAACTGGGACTAGCGGGGGGTACAATGAGCAGTTCTTC
CASSLTGTSGGYNEQFF
>.|TRBJ2-3|.|TRBV13
TGTGCCAGCAGCTCTATGCGCGCAGATACGCAGTATTTT
CASSSMRADTQYF
>.|TRBJ1-6|TRBD1|TRBV19
TGTGCCAGTAGTCCTAGGACAGGCCGACCCCTCCACTTT
CASSPRTGRPLHF
>few|TRBJ1-2|TRBD1|TRBV7-2
TGTGCCAGCAGCTCTTTAGGGGGCGCGAATGGCTACACCTTC
CASSSLGGANGYTF
>.|TRBJ2-6|TRBD1|TRBV27
TGTGCCAGCAGTCCCCGGGACAGGGGGCGATTTGGGGCCAACGTCCTGACTTTC
CASSPRDRGRFGANVLTF
>.|TRBJ1-5|.|TRBV7-8
TGTGCCAGCAGCACCGGGGGGATTCAGCCCCAGCATTTT
CASSTGGIQPQHF
>once|TRBJ1-1|TRBD1|TRBV9
TGTGCCAGCAGCCCGATGTGGGGACAGGGCGGAACTGAAGCTTTCTTT
CASSPMWGQGGTEAFF